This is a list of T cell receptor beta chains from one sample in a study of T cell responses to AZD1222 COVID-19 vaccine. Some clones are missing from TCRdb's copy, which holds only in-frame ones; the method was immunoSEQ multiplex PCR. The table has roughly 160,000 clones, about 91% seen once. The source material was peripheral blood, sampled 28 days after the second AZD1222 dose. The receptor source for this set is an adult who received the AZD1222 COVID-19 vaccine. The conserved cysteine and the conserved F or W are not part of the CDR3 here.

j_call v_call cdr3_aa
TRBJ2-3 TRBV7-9 ASNPSGDTQY
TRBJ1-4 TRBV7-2 ASSPRSEKLF
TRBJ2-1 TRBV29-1 STLGERGHNEQF
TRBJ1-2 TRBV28 ASSLEGDPLGYT
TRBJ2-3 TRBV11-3 ASSPGGLTDTQY
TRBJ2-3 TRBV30 AWSVGVGGRGADTQY
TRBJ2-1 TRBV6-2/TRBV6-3 ASSRQGTDNEQF
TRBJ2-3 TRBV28 ASGFSSTDTQY
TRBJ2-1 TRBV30 AWAGGQGAFSYNEQF
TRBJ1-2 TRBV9 ASGASNGYT
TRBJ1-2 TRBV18 ASSPGEVYGYT
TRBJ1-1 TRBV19 ASSFSGPEAF
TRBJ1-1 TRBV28 ASSLGSYGRPGAF
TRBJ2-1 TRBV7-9 ASSLSFTGTSGPNEQF
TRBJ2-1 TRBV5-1 ASSLRRRTAPYNEQF
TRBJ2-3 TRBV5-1 ASSSTAGTSGTDTQY
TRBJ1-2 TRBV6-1 ASSEATIGGYT
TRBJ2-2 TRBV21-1 ASTQVGLANTGELF
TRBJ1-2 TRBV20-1 SAQTVSH
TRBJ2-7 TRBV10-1 ASSDSYEQY
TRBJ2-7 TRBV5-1 ASSPAGLSYEQY
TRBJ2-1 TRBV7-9 ASGLGQINEQF
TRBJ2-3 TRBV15 ATRAGLGGDTQY
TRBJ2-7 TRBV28 ASRPTGNRDEQY
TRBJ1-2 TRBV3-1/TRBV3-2 ASSHDYGYT
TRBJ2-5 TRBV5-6 ASSEAYREIQETQY
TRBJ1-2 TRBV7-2 ASSPSSGGAGYT